This T cell receptor (beta chain) stems from a study of T-cell reconstitution after alpha-beta-depleted transplantation in children. Using unique molecular identifiers, the investigators prepared the TCRbeta library. TCRdb reanalysed the PCR reads using MiXCR and keeps one entry per CDR3 protein. Among about 500,000 distinct CDR3 sequences listed, over 9.5% were seen once. Study-level points and caveats: Diversity and T-cell counts at one year after transplant derived mostly from new T cells. Alpha-beta T cells about two months after transplant reportedly derived from several hundred expanded graft clones. Day-60 TCRbeta diversity that was high in some patients was derived from surviving recipient T cells and thymic progenitors.

Details on this clonotype: The antigen is unknown.

Trimming left V 3 bases short and J 6 bases short, with 15 bases between. CDR1 and CDR2 (germline): KGHSH, LQKENI. This CDR3 region has 14 residues. This TCR was sampled from a female patient aged 2-10 years who had a stem cell transplant for aplastic anemia, so the T cells may come from the graft donor. The sample here was PBMCs, mostly from graft donor cells, taken 180 days after TCRalphabeta/CD19-depleted stem cell transplant. V usage is TRBV18 and J usage is TRBJ2-7; no clear D gene. This CDR3 is CASSPEPFKGEQYF. The CDR3, as DNA: TGTGCCAGCTCACCGGAGCCATTCAAGGGCGAGCAGTACTTC.